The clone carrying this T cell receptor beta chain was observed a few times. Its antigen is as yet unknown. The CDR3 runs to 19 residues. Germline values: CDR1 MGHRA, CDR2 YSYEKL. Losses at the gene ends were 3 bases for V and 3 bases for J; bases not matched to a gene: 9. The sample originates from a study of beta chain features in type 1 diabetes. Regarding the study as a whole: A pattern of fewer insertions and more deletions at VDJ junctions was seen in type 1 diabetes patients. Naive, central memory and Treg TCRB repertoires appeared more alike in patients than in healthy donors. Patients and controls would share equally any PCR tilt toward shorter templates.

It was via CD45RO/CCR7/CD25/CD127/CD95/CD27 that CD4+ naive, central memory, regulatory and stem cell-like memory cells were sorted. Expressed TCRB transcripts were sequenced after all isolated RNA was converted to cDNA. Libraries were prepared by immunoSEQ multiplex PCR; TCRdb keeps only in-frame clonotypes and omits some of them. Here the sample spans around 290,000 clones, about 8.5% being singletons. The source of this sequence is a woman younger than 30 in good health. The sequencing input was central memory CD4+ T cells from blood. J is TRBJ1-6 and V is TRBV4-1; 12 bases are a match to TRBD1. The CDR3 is CASSQDPGQGAIYNSPLHF. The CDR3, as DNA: TGCGCCAGCAGCCAGGATCCGGGACAGGGGGCCATCTATAATTCACCCCTCCACTTT.